This T cell receptor beta chain stems from a study of regulatory T cells in long-lasting Graves disease. V lost 6 bases and J lost 0, with 16 bases in between. Looked up from germline, CDR1 is MDHEN and CDR2 is SYDVKM. This CDR3 contains 16 residues. In its sample, this clonotype was seen many times. Time point: newly diagnosed GD, antithyroid drugs for less than 3 months. Scientists built the TCR library using RNA that was extracted from PBMCs. Libraries of TCR beta came from iRepertoire HTBI primers plus Arm-PCR of CDR3 regions. One entry per CDR3 protein, called by TCRdb with MiXCR from the multiplex PCR reads. The top ten clones hold over 15% of a sample with 440,000 or so distinct CDR3 sequences, 14% to 15% of them seen once. These same data were also listed under a study on T cells in Graves' hyperthyroidism and ophthalmopathy.

The receptor comes from a woman aged 25-40 years with Graves disease. The starting material was peripheral blood mononuclear cells (PBMCs), obtained at new diagnosis, from a patient treated with antithyroid drugs. This rearrangement joins TRBV28 to TRBJ2-3; D not resolved. CDR3: CASSPLSWPSTDTQYF. The CDR3 nucleotides are TGTGCCAGCAGCCCTCTGTCCTGGCCGAGCACAGATACGCAGTATTTT. Drawing the rest from reference TRBV28 and TRBJ2-3, the complete variable domain is DVKVTQSSRYLVKRTGEKVFLECVQDMDHENMFWYRQDPGLGLRLIYFSYDVKMKEKGDIPEGYSVSREKKERFSLILESASTNQTSMYLCASSPLSWPSTDTQYFGPGTRLTVL.